This T cell receptor beta chain emerged from a study of regulatory T cells in long-lasting Graves disease. The table lists this clonotype with many counts. The trim removed 7 bases at V and 1 base at J, leaving 21 bases unmatched. CDR3 length: 20 residues. The germline gives CDR1 ENHRY, CDR2 SYGVKD. Described time point: newly diagnosed GD, antithyroid drugs for less than 3 months. PBMCs were the source of the RNA used for TCR sequencing. According to the study, TCR beta libraries were built with iRepertoire HTBI primers and CDR3-region Arm-PCR. TCRdb independently ran MiXCR on the multiplex PCR reads; one entry per CDR3 protein. Of approximately 480,000 distinct CDR3 sequences listed, 15% to 20% are singletons. These data were also filed under a second study, of T cells in Graves' hyperthyroidism and ophthalmopathy. That study adds: Exclusion of patients followed from uncontrolled infection, other autoimmune disease, pregnancy or lactation.

The specimen comprised peripheral blood mononuclear cells (PBMCs), sampled at new diagnosis, from a patient treated with antithyroid drugs. The chain carries TRBV10-3 and TRBJ2-1, with 8 bases identical to TRBD1. The sequence was obtained from a man aged 35 to 55 with Graves disease. The CDR3 here is CAINSAGTGEGSGSYNEQFF. The CDR3 DNA sequence: TGTGCCATCAACTCGGCCGGGACAGGTGAGGGGAGTGGTTCCTACAATGAGCAGTTCTTC.